This T cell receptor beta chain originates from a study of blood T cell repertoires in acute mononucleosis (dated by TCRdb to the early 2020s). Concerning the study at large: Acute-phase samples were taken within 2 weeks of symptom onset, representing the primary response. During acute infection, about 2% and 1% of blood CD8 T cells were made up of mean YVL-BR-specific and GLC-BM-specific cells, respectively. A mean blood EBV load of roughly 4 log10 genome copies per million B cells was observed during acute infection, and a mean blood EBV load of roughly 2.5 was observed at convalescence. General study outcomes and caveats: Because only a fraction of each donor's blood was analyzed, sampling error might partly explain the low overlap between acute and convalescent clonotypes. In TCR repertoire selection for BRLF1 (YVL-BR), TCRalpha CDR3 motifs had a dominant role, while TCRbeta had a minimal role. With only three donors in the cohort, group averages were based on very few individuals. Although only 8% to 9% of unique acute clonotypes carried over into convalescence, these persisting clonotypes made up most of the response, and the remainder were seemingly replaced by new, diverse de novo clonotypes.

As regards this clone: Base qualities are not at hand, and no much larger clone is one base apart.

Based on the germline V gene, the CDR1 and CDR2 sequences are SQVTM and ANQGSEA. The CDR3 contains 21 residues, cysteine and phenylalanine counted. The read is trimmed to its CDR3 DNA, 63 bases read in frame from base 1. The time point label for this specimen denotes: acute infectious mononucleosis, at clinical presentation within 2 weeks of symptom onset (visit 1). Over primary infection, the study followed CD8 T cell responses to two immunodominant EBV epitopes: BRLF1 109 (YVL-BR) and BMLF1 280 (GLC-BM). A positive serum heterophile antibody test and EBV viral capsid antigen-specific IgM indicated primary EBV infection. Total CD8 T cells were first enriched from PBMCs by magnetic positive selection (MACS). A FACSAria III was used to sort live CD3+ CD8+ tetramer+ cells to a purity above 95%. Cells were sorted with a PE-conjugated tetramer loaded with the BRLF1 109-117 peptide. TCR repertoires of EBV epitope-specific CD8 T cells were deep-sequenced directly ex vivo after tetramer sorting, at acute infection and at convalescence. A few people aged about 18 to 30 with clinical acute infectious mononucleosis and laboratory evidence of primary EBV infection were used as donors. Heparinized peripheral blood was drawn at clinical presentation with mononucleosis symptoms and again about 6 months later. PBMCs were isolated by Ficoll-Paque density gradient centrifugation.

For TCR profiling, total RNA from at least 10,000 sorted tetramer+ CD8 T cells was reverse transcribed into cDNA. PCR with primers that anneal to V and J regions amplified CDR3 regions and added unique molecular identifiers to track templates. TCRalpha and TCRbeta chains were profiled using the immunoSEQ platform, including its sequencing and error-correction standards. The authors processed their data as follows. Clonal copy numbers were corrected for sequencing and PCR errors, and CDR3s were defined according to IMGT conventions. Analysis was limited to productive rearrangements and used immunoSEQ Analyzer versions 2.0 and 3.0, and gene-pairing frequencies were further processed in Microsoft Excel. V-J pairings were visualized as Circos plots, and CDR3 motifs were found with MEME plus a custom motifSearch program. The probability of generation of TCR sequences was calculated using the OLGA algorithm. A clonotype seen at both visits was called persistent, a clonotype seen only at the acute visit was called nonpersistent, and a clonotype seen only at convalescence was called de novo. An amino acid clonotype used by more than one donor was defined as a public TCR. TCRdb stores this immuneACCESS table with in-frame sequences only. Part of the clones is absent; in the studies checked, under half of the shortfall reflects unresolved V genes, and no reason is known for the rest. V, J and clone size reflect that table, while D and trimming were determined from the DNA. This sample has more than 2,000 clones in its table, and approximately 28% of those were observed once. Jointly, the top ten make up roughly 45% of the sample.

The sequence was obtained from a woman aged 18-29 years with infectious mononucleosis caused by EBV. The rearranged chain carries TRBV29-1 and TRBJ2-1; TRBD2 is a weak D gene call, 10 bases matching. The sequencing used EBV YVL epitope tetramer+ CD8+ T cells sorted from PBMCs, collected during acute infectious mononucleosis. Read against the paper, the sample's cell subset or site label means: CD8 T cells binding a tetramer with EBV BRLF1 109-117 peptide (YVL-BR). The DNA sequence follows: TGCATCGTAGGAGGGACAGGGTCCGGGACTAGCGTGGCATACTCCTACAATGAGCAGTTCTTC. Its translation is CIVGGTGSGTSVAYSYNEQFF.